The rows below give T cell receptor beta chains drawn from one sample of a study of graft-versus-host responses after intestinal transplantation. The table came from immunoSEQ multiplex PCR; TCRdb's copy has only in-frame clones and leaves some out. The sample yields 85,000 to 90,000 clones, 75% to 90% seen once. No antigen has been assigned to these receptors. Source: unstimulated CD8+ T cells sorted from spleen or lymph node cells, taken before intestinal transplant. Source of these receptors: a human donor who received an intestinal transplant. Each CDR3 is given with its conserved first and last residue. D genes are given only for firm matches. The size field is filled for only some rows; it gives once, few, many or a size class.

abundance: few; j_gene: TRBJ2-7; d_gene: TRBD1; v_gene: TRBV6-1; CDR3aa: CASSVWTGPYEQYF; CDR3nt: TGTGCCAGCAGTGTATGGACAGGCCCCTACGAGCAGTACTTC
abundance: .; j_gene: TRBJ2-1; d_gene: .; v_gene: TRBV5-1; CDR3aa: CASSLARTAYSLRTDNEQFF; CDR3nt: TGCGCCAGCAGCTTGGCCAGGACAGCTTACTCACTGCGGACTGACAATGAGCAGTTCTTC
abundance: .; j_gene: TRBJ2-7; d_gene: TRBD1; v_gene: TRBV5-1; CDR3aa: CASSQRTGEDVYEQYF; CDR3nt: TGCGCCAGCAGCCAGAGGACAGGGGAGGACGTCTACGAGCAGTACTTC
abundance: .; j_gene: TRBJ2-5; d_gene: TRBD2; v_gene: TRBV9; CDR3aa: CASSAGGTRGETQYF; CDR3nt: TGTGCCAGCAGCGCAGGCGGGACTAGGGGGGAGACCCAGTACTTC
abundance: .; j_gene: TRBJ2-7; d_gene: .; v_gene: TRBV11-1; CDR3aa: CASSGWDAYEQYF; CDR3nt: TGTGCCAGCAGCGGGTGGGACGCCTACGAGCAGTACTTC
abundance: .; j_gene: TRBJ1-6; d_gene: .; v_gene: TRBV6-5; CDR3aa: CASSYSDGFNSPLHF; CDR3nt: TGTGCCAGCAGTTACTCGGACGGATTTAATTCACCCCTCCACTTT
abundance: .; j_gene: TRBJ1-1; d_gene: TRBD1; v_gene: TRBV7-9; CDR3aa: CASSFAGTWAGGYTEAFF; CDR3nt: TGTGCCAGCAGCTTCGCTGGGACGTGGGCAGGGGGTTACACTGAAGCTTTCTTT
abundance: .; j_gene: TRBJ2-2; d_gene: .; v_gene: TRBV27; CDR3aa: CASSLSVGLLGGHTGELFF; CDR3nt: TGTGCCAGCAGTTTATCGGTGGGGTTATTGGGGGGGCACACCGGGGAGCTGTTTTTT
abundance: .; j_gene: TRBJ2-2; d_gene: .; v_gene: TRBV11-2; CDR3aa: CASSLGTGSGELFF; CDR3nt: TGTGCCAGCAGCCTAGGAACAGGAAGCGGGGAGCTGTTTTTT
abundance: .; j_gene: TRBJ1-2; d_gene: .; v_gene: TRBV6-5; CDR3aa: CASSYARTTNYGYTF; CDR3nt: TGTGCCAGCAGTTATGCCCGGACCACTAACTATGGCTACACCTTC
abundance: .; j_gene: TRBJ2-7; d_gene: .; v_gene: TRBV4-2; CDR3aa: CASSQRPGSPYEQYF; CDR3nt: TGTGCCAGCAGCCAACGTCCGGGGAGTCCCTACGAGCAGTACTTC
abundance: .; j_gene: TRBJ2-7; d_gene: TRBD2; v_gene: TRBV7-2; CDR3aa: CASSSLAGAPYEQYF; CDR3nt: TGTGCCAGCAGCTCACTAGCGGGAGCCCCCTACGAGCAGTACTTC
abundance: .; j_gene: TRBJ2-3; d_gene: .; v_gene: TRBV6-5; CDR3aa: CASSYSLASTDTQYF; CDR3nt: TGTGCCAGCAGTTACTCGCTAGCTAGCACAGATACGCAGTATTTT
abundance: .; j_gene: TRBJ2-7; d_gene: TRBD1; v_gene: TRBV6-5; CDR3aa: CASSYSGTGSYEQYF; CDR3nt: TGTGCCAGCAGTTACTCGGGGACAGGTTCCTACGAGCAGTACTTC
abundance: few; j_gene: TRBJ2-3; d_gene: TRBD2; v_gene: TRBV10-1; CDR3aa: CASSESGTSGGGTDTQYF; CDR3nt: TGCGCCAGCAGTGAGTCAGGGACTAGCGGAGGCGGCACAGATACGCAGTATTTT
abundance: .; j_gene: TRBJ1-1; d_gene: TRBD1; v_gene: TRBV5-3; CDR3aa: CARSFRDRDMCRNTEAFF; CDR3nt: TGTGCCAGAAGCTTCCGGGACAGGGATATGTGTAGGAACACTGAAGCTTTCTTT
abundance: .; j_gene: TRBJ2-5; d_gene: .; v_gene: TRBV13; CDR3aa: CASSLSRVDQETQYF; CDR3nt: TGTGCCAGCAGCTTGAGCAGGGTGGACCAAGAGACCCAGTACTTC
abundance: once; j_gene: TRBJ1-2; d_gene: .; v_gene: TRBV9; CDR3aa: CASSVGGDYGYTF; CDR3nt: TGTGCCAGCAGCGTAGGTGGGGACTATGGCTACACCTTC
abundance: .; j_gene: TRBJ2-7; d_gene: .; v_gene: TRBV19; CDR3aa: CASTIGSEQYF; CDR3nt: TGTGCCAGTACCATCGGGTCCGAGCAGTACTTC
abundance: .; j_gene: TRBJ1-6; d_gene: .; v_gene: TRBV19; CDR3aa: CASTSGGPLHF; CDR3nt: TGTGCCAGTACCTCCGGGGGACCCCTCCACTTT
abundance: .; j_gene: TRBJ1-2; d_gene: .; v_gene: TRBV6-5; CDR3aa: CASSSGVGYTF; CDR3nt: TGTGCCAGCAGTTCAGGGGTTGGCTACACCTTC
abundance: .; j_gene: TRBJ2-3; d_gene: TRBD2; v_gene: TRBV5-1; CDR3aa: CASSLEILAGGRADTQYF; CDR3nt: TGCGCCAGCAGCTTGGAAATCCTAGCGGGGGGGCGGGCAGATACGCAGTATTTT
abundance: .; j_gene: TRBJ2-1; d_gene: TRBD2; v_gene: TRBV4-1; CDR3aa: CASSQLAVNEQFF; CDR3nt: TGCGCCAGCAGCCAGCTAGCGGTCAATGAGCAGTTCTTC
abundance: .; j_gene: TRBJ2-3; d_gene: .; v_gene: TRBV7-3; CDR3aa: CASSFSPDSTDTQYF; CDR3nt: TGTGCCAGCAGCTTTAGCCCGGATAGCACAGATACGCAGTATTTT
abundance: .; j_gene: TRBJ1-1; d_gene: .; v_gene: TRBV7-9; CDR3aa: CASSPLMGSLNTEAFF; CDR3nt: TGTGCCAGCAGCCCCCTAATGGGATCATTGAACACTGAAGCTTTCTTT
abundance: .; j_gene: TRBJ2-7; d_gene: TRBD1; v_gene: TRBV19; CDR3aa: CASITQGVPYEQYF; CDR3nt: TGTGCCAGTATCACACAGGGGGTCCCCTACGAGCAGTACTTC
abundance: .; j_gene: TRBJ1-5; d_gene: .; v_gene: TRBV19; CDR3aa: CASSTSGNSNQPQHF; CDR3nt: TGTGCCAGTAGTACCTCGGGGAATAGCAATCAGCCCCAGCATTTT
abundance: .; j_gene: TRBJ2-7; d_gene: TRBD2; v_gene: TRBV28; CDR3aa: CASSFPRGSGRYEQYF; CDR3nt: TGTGCCAGCAGTTTCCCCCGGGGTAGCGGGAGGTACGAGCAGTACTTC
abundance: .; j_gene: TRBJ2-2; d_gene: TRBD2; v_gene: TRBV5-6; CDR3aa: CASSSPRLAGYETGELFF; CDR3nt: TGTGCCAGCAGCTCGCCCCGACTAGCGGGATATGAGACCGGGGAGCTGTTTTTT
abundance: .; j_gene: TRBJ1-6; d_gene: .; v_gene: TRBV4-1; CDR3aa: CASSHRGSGSPLHF; CDR3nt: TGCGCCAGCAGCCACAGGGGTTCAGGTTCACCCCTCCACTTT
abundance: once; j_gene: TRBJ2-3; d_gene: .; v_gene: TRBV13; CDR3aa: CASSTRDTQYF; CDR3nt: TGTGCCAGCAGCACCCGAGATACGCAGTATTTT
abundance: once; j_gene: TRBJ2-2; d_gene: .; v_gene: TRBV21-1; CDR3aa: CASSKVLGLAGGPFDGELFF; CDR3nt: TGTGCCAGCAGCAAAGTATTGGGACTAGCGGGAGGGCCCTTCGACGGGGAGCTGTTTTTT
abundance: .; j_gene: TRBJ1-1; d_gene: TRBD1; v_gene: TRBV6-5; CDR3aa: CASSSGGAGTEAFF; CDR3nt: TGTGCCAGCAGTTCAGGGGGCGCGGGCACTGAAGCTTTCTTT
abundance: .; j_gene: TRBJ2-2; d_gene: .; v_gene: TRBV5-1; CDR3aa: CASSLGAGSTGELFF; CDR3nt: TGCGCCAGCAGCTTGGGAGCCGGGAGTACCGGGGAGCTGTTTTTT
abundance: .; j_gene: TRBJ2-6; d_gene: TRBD2; v_gene: TRBV10-1; CDR3aa: CASSVAGTSGSYSGANVLTF; CDR3nt: TGCGCCAGCAGTGTAGCGGGAACTAGCGGGAGTTACTCTGGGGCCAACGTCCTGACTTTC
abundance: .; j_gene: TRBJ1-2; d_gene: .; v_gene: TRBV29-1; CDR3aa: CSVELHLYGYTF; CDR3nt: TGCAGCGTTGAGCTACATCTCTATGGCTACACCTTC
abundance: .; j_gene: TRBJ2-2; d_gene: .; v_gene: TRBV21-1; CDR3aa: CASSKDTGGPNTGELFF; CDR3nt: TGTGCCAGCAGCAAAGACACGGGAGGGCCGAACACCGGGGAGCTGTTTTTT
abundance: .; j_gene: TRBJ1-5; d_gene: .; v_gene: TRBV6-5; CDR3aa: CASSYSRSQPQHF; CDR3nt: TGTGCCAGCAGTTACTCGAGGAGTCAGCCCCAGCATTTT
abundance: .; j_gene: TRBJ1-1; d_gene: .; v_gene: TRBV6-1; CDR3aa: CASTTMVGDTEAFF; CDR3nt: TGTGCCAGCACCACCATGGTGGGTGATACTGAAGCTTTCTTT
abundance: .; j_gene: TRBJ2-2; d_gene: TRBD2; v_gene: TRBV7-9; CDR3aa: CASSFLPLAGETGELFF; CDR3nt: TGTGCCAGCAGCTTTCTACCACTAGCGGGAGAAACCGGGGAGCTGTTTTTT
abundance: .; j_gene: TRBJ2-1; d_gene: .; v_gene: TRBV19; CDR3aa: CASSLSAWNEQFF; CDR3nt: TGTGCCAGTAGTTTGTCGGCCTGGAATGAGCAGTTCTTC
abundance: few; j_gene: TRBJ2-5; d_gene: TRBD2; v_gene: TRBV28; CDR3aa: CASSLVILGGVQVQETQYF; CDR3nt: TGTGCCAGCAGTTTAGTGATTCTGGGGGGGGTCCAGGTCCAAGAGACCCAGTACTTC
abundance: few; j_gene: TRBJ2-7; d_gene: TRBD2; v_gene: TRBV5-1; CDR3aa: CASSLDGGAYEQYF; CDR3nt: TGCGCCAGCAGCTTGGACGGGGGGGCCTACGAGCAGTACTTC
abundance: .; j_gene: TRBJ2-3; d_gene: .; v_gene: TRBV23-1; CDR3aa: CARRCITDTQYF; CDR3nt: TGCGCCAGGAGGTGCATCACAGATACGCAGTATTTT
abundance: .; j_gene: TRBJ1-4; d_gene: .; v_gene: TRBV6-5; CDR3aa: CASSPQGGAEKLFF; CDR3nt: TGTGCCAGCAGCCCACAGGGTGGGGCGGAAAAACTGTTTTTT
abundance: .; j_gene: TRBJ1-6; d_gene: .; v_gene: TRBV11-2; CDR3aa: CASSLGASYNSPLHF; CDR3nt: TGTGCCAGCAGCTTAGGGGCCTCCTATAATTCACCCCTCCACTTT
abundance: .; j_gene: TRBJ2-3; d_gene: .; v_gene: TRBV27; CDR3aa: CASSLLASTDTQYF; CDR3nt: TGTGCCAGCAGTTTACTAGCTAGCACAGATACGCAGTATTTT
abundance: once; j_gene: TRBJ1-6; d_gene: TRBD1; v_gene: TRBV5-5; CDR3aa: CASSLAETGGDYSPLHF; CDR3nt: TGTGCCAGCAGCTTGGCAGAGACAGGGGGCGACTATTCACCCCTCCACTTT
abundance: few; j_gene: TRBJ1-1; d_gene: TRBD1; v_gene: TRBV18; CDR3aa: CASSPLGQVNTEAFF; CDR3nt: TGTGCCAGCTCACCATTGGGACAGGTGAACACTGAAGCTTTCTTT
abundance: .; j_gene: TRBJ1-3; d_gene: .; v_gene: TRBV30; CDR3aa: CAWSVHGLRWNTIYF; CDR3nt: TGTGCCTGGAGTGTACACGGCCTCCGTTGGAACACCATATATTTT
abundance: .; j_gene: TRBJ2-5; d_gene: TRBD1; v_gene: TRBV16; CDR3aa: CASSQYGTEGEQYF; CDR3nt: TGTGCCAGCAGCCAATACGGGACAGAGGGAGAGCAGTACTTC
abundance: .; j_gene: TRBJ2-1; d_gene: .; v_gene: TRBV7-6; CDR3aa: CASSFGNEQFF; CDR3nt: TGTGCCAGCAGCTTTGGCAATGAGCAGTTCTTC
abundance: few; j_gene: TRBJ1-5; d_gene: .; v_gene: TRBV10-2; CDR3aa: CASRNSNQPQHF; CDR3nt: TGCGCCAGCAGGAATAGCAATCAGCCCCAGCATTTT
abundance: .; j_gene: TRBJ2-3; d_gene: .; v_gene: TRBV5-5; CDR3aa: CASRVRRTTVGYSTQYF; CDR3nt: TGTGCCAGCAGGGTCCGCAGGACTACAGTCGGATACAGTACGCAGTATTTT
abundance: once; j_gene: TRBJ2-5; d_gene: .; v_gene: TRBV27; CDR3aa: CASSSILAFPETQYF; CDR3nt: TGTGCCAGCAGTTCAATACTAGCCTTCCCAGAGACCCAGTACTTC
abundance: .; j_gene: TRBJ2-5; d_gene: TRBD2; v_gene: TRBV7-9; CDR3aa: CASSTSSGQETQYF; CDR3nt: TGTGCCAGCAGCACCTCTAGCGGACAAGAGACCCAGTACTTC
abundance: .; j_gene: TRBJ2-4; d_gene: .; v_gene: TRBV4-1; CDR3aa: CASSQDGPGRAKNIQYF; CDR3nt: TGCGCCAGCAGCCAAGATGGGCCAGGGAGAGCCAAAAACATTCAGTACTTC
abundance: .; j_gene: TRBJ2-3; d_gene: TRBD1; v_gene: TRBV2; CDR3aa: CASSEGGDRRKTSTDTQYF; CDR3nt: TGTGCCAGCAGTGAAGGAGGGGACAGGCGGAAGACTAGCACAGATACGCAGTATTTT
abundance: few; j_gene: TRBJ1-4; d_gene: .; v_gene: TRBV2; CDR3aa: CASSEFVGEKLFF; CDR3nt: TGTGCCAGCAGTGAATTCGTAGGAGAAAAACTGTTTTTT